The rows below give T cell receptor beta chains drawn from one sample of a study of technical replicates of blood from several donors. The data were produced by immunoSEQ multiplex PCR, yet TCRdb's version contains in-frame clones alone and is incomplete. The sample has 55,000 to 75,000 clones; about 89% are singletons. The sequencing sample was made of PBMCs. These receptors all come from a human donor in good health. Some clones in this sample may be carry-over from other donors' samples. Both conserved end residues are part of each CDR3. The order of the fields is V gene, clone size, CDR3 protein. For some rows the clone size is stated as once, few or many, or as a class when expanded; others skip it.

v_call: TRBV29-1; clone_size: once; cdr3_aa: CSVETGTGGKHTDTQYF
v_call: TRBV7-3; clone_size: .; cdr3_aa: CASSSQPQGDIRRNTGELFF
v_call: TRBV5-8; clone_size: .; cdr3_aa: CASSLAQGRASFYNEQFF
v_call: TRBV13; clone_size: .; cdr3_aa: CASTSRQDLYEQYF
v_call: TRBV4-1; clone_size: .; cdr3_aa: CASSQTGVREKLFF
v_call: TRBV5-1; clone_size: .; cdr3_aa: CASSLGGQDYGYTF
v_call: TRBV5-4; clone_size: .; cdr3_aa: CASSRGWIANTGELFF
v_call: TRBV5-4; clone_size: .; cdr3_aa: CASSWGTGSYEQYF
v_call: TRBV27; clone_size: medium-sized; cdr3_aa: CASSGKGVFNYEQYF
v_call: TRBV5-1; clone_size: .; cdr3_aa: CASSFSETGELFF
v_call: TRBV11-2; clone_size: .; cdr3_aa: CASSLSGQGSYNSPLHF
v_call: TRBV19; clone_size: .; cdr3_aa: CASSVPGAVNSPLHF
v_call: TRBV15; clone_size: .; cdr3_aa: CATSRDSSGVSYNEQFF
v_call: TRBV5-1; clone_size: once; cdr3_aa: CASSYLAGSYNEQFF
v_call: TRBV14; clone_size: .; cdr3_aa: CASSQVPTRDKAFF
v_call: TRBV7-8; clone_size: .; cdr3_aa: CASSLASAGGRETQYF
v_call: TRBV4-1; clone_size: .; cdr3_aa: CASSQGVGLAGGARTGELFF
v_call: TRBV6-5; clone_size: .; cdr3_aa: CASRNRDRGRETQYF
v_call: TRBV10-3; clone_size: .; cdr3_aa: CAISVADSNQPQHF
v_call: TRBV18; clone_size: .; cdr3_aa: CASSPSREFPYTF
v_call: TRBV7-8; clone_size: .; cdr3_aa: CASSLATGGPSPLHF
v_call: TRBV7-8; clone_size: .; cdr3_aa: CASSDRQGPYEQYF
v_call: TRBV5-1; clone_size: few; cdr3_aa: CASSLTGMNNSPLHF
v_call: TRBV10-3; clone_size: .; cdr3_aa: CATTGTGNGESLF
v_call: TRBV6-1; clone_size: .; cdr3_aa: CASSRQGPNTEAFF
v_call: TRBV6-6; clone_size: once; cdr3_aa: CASSPGLTGSQPQHF
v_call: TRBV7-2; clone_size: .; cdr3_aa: CASIRTSGSSGELFF
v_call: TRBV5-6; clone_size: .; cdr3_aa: CASSLVQQGEKLFF
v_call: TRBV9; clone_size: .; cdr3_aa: CASSPRASGGQETQYF
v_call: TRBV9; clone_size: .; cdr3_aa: CASSVVDGGVDTQYF
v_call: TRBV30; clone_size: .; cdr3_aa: CAWSVGRRGESYEQYF
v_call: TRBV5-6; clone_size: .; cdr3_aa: CASSSLTRRTLNQETQYF
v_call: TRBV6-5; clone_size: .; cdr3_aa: CASTGFGKGEKLFF
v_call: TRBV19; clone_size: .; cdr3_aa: CASSSQGMNTEAFF
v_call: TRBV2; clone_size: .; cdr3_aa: CASRVRGNTEAFF
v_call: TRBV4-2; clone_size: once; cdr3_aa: CASSQVAGGEGHEQYF
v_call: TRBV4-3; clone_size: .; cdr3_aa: CASSQDLRNTGELFF
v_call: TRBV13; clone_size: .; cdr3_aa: CASSLLGRGNTGELFF
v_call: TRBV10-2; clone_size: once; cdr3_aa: CASASEAGGFLNEQYF
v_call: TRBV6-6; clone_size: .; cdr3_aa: CASSPGLAGNEQYF
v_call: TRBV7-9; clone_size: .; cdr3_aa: CASRIGSSGNTIYF
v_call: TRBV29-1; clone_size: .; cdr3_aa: CSAGTGDTGELFF
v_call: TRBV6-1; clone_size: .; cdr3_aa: CASRDRNTGELFF
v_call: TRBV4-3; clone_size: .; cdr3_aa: CASSQERGRGPDTQYF